A selection of T cell receptor beta chains follows, all from one sample in a study of OX40 agonist ivuxolimab in advanced cancers. Produced via immunoSEQ multiplex PCR; TCRdb's table is partial and in-frame only. Among 20,000 to 30,000 clones, 65% to 90% were seen once, and the ten largest hold around 16%. This specimen consisted of CD4+ or CD8+ T cells sorted from blood, obtained in a trial of the OX40 agonist ivuxolimab. These TCRs come from an adult with an advanced solid tumor such as melanoma, head and neck, liver or kidney cancer. CDR3s include the opening cysteine and the closing phenylalanine or tryptophan. Fields, in order: V gene, clone size, D gene, J gene, CDR3 protein, CDR3 DNA. D genes are given only for firm matches. The listing skips clone size in some rows; elsewhere it reads once, few, many or a size class.

>TRBV7-2|NA|NA|TRBJ2-2
CASSIYSSGELFF
TGTGCCAGCAGCATTTACAGTTCTGGGGAGCTGTTTTTT
>TRBV27|NA|NA|TRBJ2-7
CASSSPGTHYEQYF
TGTGCCAGCAGTTCCCCGGGGACCCACTACGAGCAGTACTTC
>TRBV28|NA|NA|TRBJ2-2
CASSLLYRANTGELFF
TGTGCCAGCAGTTTATTGTACAGGGCGAACACCGGGGAGCTGTTTTTT
>TRBV7-3|NA|NA|TRBJ1-2
CASSVTPRGGYTF
TGTGCCAGCAGCGTCACACCCCGCGGGGGCTACACCTTC
>TRBV7-9|NA|NA|TRBJ2-1
CASGDQSFFNEQFF
TGTGCCAGCGGGGACCAATCCTTTTTCAATGAGCAGTTCTTC
>TRBV9|once|NA|TRBJ2-3
CASGRSTDTQYF
TGTGCCAGCGGGAGAAGCACAGATACGCAGTATTTT
>TRBV4-1|NA|NA|TRBJ2-7
CASSQGSNEQYF
TGCGCCAGCAGCCAGGGATCGAACGAGCAGTACTTC
>TRBV12-5|NA|NA|TRBJ2-5
CASGLVNWGTPPQYF
TGTGCTAGTGGTTTGGTTAACTGGGGCACTCCCCCGCAGTACTTC
>TRBV19|few|NA|TRBJ2-5
CASSSKGKETQYF
TGTGCCAGTAGTAGCAAGGGCAAAGAGACCCAGTACTTC
>TRBV28|NA|NA|TRBJ2-7
CASSPLGGTAIYEQYF
TGTGCCAGCAGCCCTTTGGGCGGGACAGCGATTTACGAGCAGTACTTC
>TRBV15|NA|NA|TRBJ1-5
CATSSERQGNQPQHF
TGTGCCACCAGCAGTGAAAGACAGGGCAATCAGCCCCAGCATTTT
>TRBV19|large|NA|TRBJ2-7
CASRLTLGARLHEQYF
TGTGCCAGTAGGCTAACTTTGGGGGCGAGATTACACGAGCAGTACTTC
>TRBV19|NA|TRBD2|TRBJ2-7
CASKLAGSSYEQYF
TGTGCCAGTAAGTTAGCGGGCAGTTCCTACGAGCAGTACTTC
>TRBV9|NA|NA|TRBJ2-1
CASSEGGYYNEQFF
TGTGCCAGCAGCGAGGGGGGGTATTACAATGAGCAGTTCTTC
>TRBV19|NA|TRBD1|TRBJ1-1
CASIAGQGVKEAFF
TGTGCCAGTATTGCAGGACAGGGGGTTAAGGAAGCTTTCTTT
>TRBV7-2|few|TRBD2|TRBJ2-1
CASSLAWVGTSGGSYNEQFF
TGTGCCAGCAGCTTAGCTTGGGTCGGGACTAGCGGGGGCTCCTACAATGAGCAGTTCTTC
>TRBV27|NA|NA|TRBJ2-1
CASSLGGIAYNEQFF
TGTGCCAGCAGTTTAGGCGGGATCGCCTACAATGAGCAGTTCTTC
>TRBV6-1|NA|TRBD1|TRBJ2-7
CACLVRDRSYEQYF
TGTGCCTGTTTGGTCCGGGACAGGTCCTACGAGCAGTACTTC
>TRBV2|NA|TRBD1|TRBJ2-3
CASNLLQTGVLSTDTQYF
TGTGCCAGCAATCTCCTACAAACAGGGGTTCTATCGACAGATACGCAGTATTTT
>TRBV4-1|NA|NA|TRBJ1-1
CASSQGFILSGAFF
TGCGCCAGCAGCCAAGGTTTCATCCTTTCGGGAGCTTTCTTT
>TRBV7-9|NA|NA|TRBJ1-2
CASSQGRGPRGMWGYTF
TGTGCCAGCAGCCAGGGAAGGGGACCTCGTGGGATGTGGGGCTACACCTTC
>TRBV11-2|NA|TRBD2|TRBJ2-1
CASSLDQAGTTYNEQFF
TGTGCCAGCAGCTTAGATCAAGCGGGGACTACCTACAATGAGCAGTTCTTC
>TRBV10-3|once|TRBD2|TRBJ2-3
CAIQTSGGSNTQYF
TGTGCCATCCAGACTAGCGGGGGATCTAATACGCAGTATTTT
>TRBV30|NA|TRBD1|TRBJ2-7
CAWSVRRQGAREQYF
TGTGCCTGGAGTGTACGACGACAGGGGGCGCGGGAGCAGTACTTC